This TCR beta chain derives from a study of early T cells in non-severe SARS-CoV-2 infection (dated by TCRdb to about 2021). Turning to the overall study: Because TCR sequencing relied on bulk RNA taken from unsorted whole blood, pairing of alpha and beta chains was not possible. General study outcomes and caveats: Matching against VDJdb was skewed toward anti-spike CD8 responses, likely underestimated virus-specific expansions, and missed private and CD4 specificities.

Set within a cohort of healthcare workers in London, UK, this nested case-control study involved weekly PCR testing of nasopharyngeal swabs along with blood sampling. Healthcare workers were enrolled in the week of the UK lockdown, from 23 to 31 March 2020, and were followed every week for up to roughly 15 weeks. Trimming takes 6 bases off V and 8 bases off J; junction bases not matched to a gene: 7. The CDR3 covers 13 residues, taking in both the cysteine and the phenylalanine. Only CDR3 DNA remains: 39 bases, in frame from the first base. Based on the germline V gene (reference sequence), the CDR1 and CDR2 sequences are SEHNR and FQNEAQ. The library was built by means of 5' RACE. These reads were obtained on a NextSeq 500. To correct for sequencing error and PCR bias, the TCR library protocol tagged individual cDNA molecules with unique molecular identifiers. Both TCR alpha and beta chains were sequenced, and tight co-correlation was observed between alpha and beta sequence abundances in each sample. In the authors' own workflow: Decombinator V4 was used to perform V gene, J gene and CDR3 annotation of TCR sequences. TCRs were defined as expanded if a significant change between any two time points was detected under a Poisson model with p below 0.0001. TCR abundances were normalised to the total number of TCRs sequenced per sample and were expressed as counts per million. TRAV1-2 paired with TRAJ12, TRAJ20 or TRAJ33 defined MAIT TCRs, while TRAV10 paired with TRAJ18 defined iNKT TCRs. A search of VDJdb, accessed on 1 November 2021, was run for TCRs annotated to CMV, EBV and SARS-CoV-2, with TCRs annotated for multiple antigens excluded. In-frame beta chains were kept once TCRdb had trimmed the public reads at Q25 with fastp and called clones with MiXCR. Rows merge per CDR3 protein into single entries with the most common DNA and genes. The V and J calls and clone size come from TCRdb's table, not from the authors' own analysis. Within this sample are some 100,000 distinct CDR3 sequences, with approximately 14% of them counted one time only. Around 0.5% of the sample is taken by the ten largest.

This clonotype appeared a few times. The antigen it binds to is not known. Qualities for individual bases were not recorded, and no much larger clone is one base off. The V gene is TRBV7-9 and the J gene is TRBJ1-2, and TRBD1 matches 9 of the central bases. The material sequenced was whole blood. The source of this sequence is an adult who was a healthcare worker with PCR-confirmed SARS-CoV-2 infection or an uninfected control (not recorded which). The bases are TGTGCCAGCAGTAGGGGACAGGGTAACGGCTACACCTTC. It specifies CASSRGQGNGYTF.